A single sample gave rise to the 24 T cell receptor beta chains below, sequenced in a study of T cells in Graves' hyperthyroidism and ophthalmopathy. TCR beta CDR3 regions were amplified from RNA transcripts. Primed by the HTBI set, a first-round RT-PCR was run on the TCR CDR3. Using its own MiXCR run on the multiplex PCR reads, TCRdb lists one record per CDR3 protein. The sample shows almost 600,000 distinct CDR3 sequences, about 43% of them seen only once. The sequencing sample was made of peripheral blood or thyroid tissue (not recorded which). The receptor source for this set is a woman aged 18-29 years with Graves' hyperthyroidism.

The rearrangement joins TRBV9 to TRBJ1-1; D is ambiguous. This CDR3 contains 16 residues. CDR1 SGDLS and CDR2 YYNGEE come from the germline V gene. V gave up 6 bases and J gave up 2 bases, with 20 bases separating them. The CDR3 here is CASNPGPQAGNTEAFF. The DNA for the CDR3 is TGTGCCAGCAATCCCGGTCCGCAGGCGGGAAACACTGAAGCTTTCTTT.

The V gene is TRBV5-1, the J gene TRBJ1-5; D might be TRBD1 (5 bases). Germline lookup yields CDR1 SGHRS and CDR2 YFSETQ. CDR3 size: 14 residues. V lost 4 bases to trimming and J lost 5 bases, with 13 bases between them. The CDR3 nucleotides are TGCGCCAGCAGCACTAGCGGAGGGGATCAGCCCCAGCATTTT. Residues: CASSTSGGDQPQHF. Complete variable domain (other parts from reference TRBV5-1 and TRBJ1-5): KAGVTQTPRYLIKTRGQQVTLSCSPISGHRSVSWYQQTPGQGLQFLFEYFSETQRNKGNFPGRFSGRQFSNSRSEMNVSTLELGDSALYLCASSTSGGDQPQHFGDGTRLSIL.

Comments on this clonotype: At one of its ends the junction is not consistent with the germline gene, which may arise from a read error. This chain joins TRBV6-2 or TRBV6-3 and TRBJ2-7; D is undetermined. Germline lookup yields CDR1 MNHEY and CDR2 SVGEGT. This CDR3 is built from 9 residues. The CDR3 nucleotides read TGTGCCAGCAGTTACGTGCAGTACTTC. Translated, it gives CASSYVQYF.

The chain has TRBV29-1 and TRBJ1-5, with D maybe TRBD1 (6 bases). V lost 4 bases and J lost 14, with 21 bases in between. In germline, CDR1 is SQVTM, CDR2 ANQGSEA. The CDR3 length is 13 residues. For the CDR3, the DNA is TGCAGCGTTGTTCCCACAGGGAAGAGGTACGAGCATTTT. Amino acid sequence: CSVVPTGKRYEHF.

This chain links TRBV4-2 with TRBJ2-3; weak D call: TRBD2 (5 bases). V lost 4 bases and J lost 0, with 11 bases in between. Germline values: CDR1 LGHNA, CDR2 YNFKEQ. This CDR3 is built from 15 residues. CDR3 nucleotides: TGTGCCAGCAGCCGACGGGAAGCTAGCACAGATACGCAGTATTTT. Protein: CASSRREASTDTQYF.

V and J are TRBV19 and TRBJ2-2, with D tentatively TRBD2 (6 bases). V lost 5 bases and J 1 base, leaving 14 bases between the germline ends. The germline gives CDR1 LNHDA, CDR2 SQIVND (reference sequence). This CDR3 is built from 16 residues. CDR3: CASSGRGRWNTGELFF. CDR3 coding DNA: TGTGCCAGTAGTGGAAGAGGGAGGTGGAACACCGGGGAGCTGTTTTTT. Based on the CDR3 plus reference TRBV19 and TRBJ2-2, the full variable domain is DGGITQSPKYLFRKEGQNVTLSCEQNLNHDAMYWYRQDPGQGLRLIYYSQIVNDFQKGDIAEGYSVSREKKESFPLTVTSAQKNPTAFYLCASSGRGRWNTGELFFGEGSRLTVL.

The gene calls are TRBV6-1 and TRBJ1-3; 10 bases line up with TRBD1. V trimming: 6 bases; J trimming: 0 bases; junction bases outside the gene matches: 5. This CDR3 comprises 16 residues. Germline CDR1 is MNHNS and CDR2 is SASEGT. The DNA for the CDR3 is TGTGCCAGCAGCTTCCGGACAGGGGGCTCTGGAAACACCATATATTTT. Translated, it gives CASSFRTGGSGNTIYF.

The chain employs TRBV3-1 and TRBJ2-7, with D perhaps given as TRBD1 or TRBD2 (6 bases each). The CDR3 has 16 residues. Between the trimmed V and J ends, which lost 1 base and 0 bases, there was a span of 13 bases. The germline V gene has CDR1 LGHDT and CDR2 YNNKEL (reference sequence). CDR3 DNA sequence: TGTGCCAGCAGCCAAGGAGGGGGGCATAGCTCCTACGAGCAGTACTTC. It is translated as CASSQGGGHSSYEQYF.

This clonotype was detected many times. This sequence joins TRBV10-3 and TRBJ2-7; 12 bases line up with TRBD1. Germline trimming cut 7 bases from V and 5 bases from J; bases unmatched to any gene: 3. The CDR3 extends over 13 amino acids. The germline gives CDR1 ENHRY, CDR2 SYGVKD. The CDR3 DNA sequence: TGTGCCATCACGGGGACAGGGGGCAACGAGCAGTACTTC. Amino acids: CAITGTGGNEQYF.

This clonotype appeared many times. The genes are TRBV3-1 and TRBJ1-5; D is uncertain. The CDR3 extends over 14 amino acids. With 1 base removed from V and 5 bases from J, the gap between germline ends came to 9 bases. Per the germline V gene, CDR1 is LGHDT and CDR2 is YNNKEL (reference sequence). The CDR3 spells CASSQVHGDQPQHF. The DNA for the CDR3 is TGTGCCAGCAGCCAAGTTCACGGGGATCAGCCCCAGCATTTT.

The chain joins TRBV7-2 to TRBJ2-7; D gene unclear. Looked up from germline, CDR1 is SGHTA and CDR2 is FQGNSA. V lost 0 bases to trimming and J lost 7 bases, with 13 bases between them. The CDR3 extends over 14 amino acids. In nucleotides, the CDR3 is TGTGCCAGCAGCTTAGCGGCACGTACCGGGGAGCAGTACTTC. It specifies CASSLAARTGEQYF.

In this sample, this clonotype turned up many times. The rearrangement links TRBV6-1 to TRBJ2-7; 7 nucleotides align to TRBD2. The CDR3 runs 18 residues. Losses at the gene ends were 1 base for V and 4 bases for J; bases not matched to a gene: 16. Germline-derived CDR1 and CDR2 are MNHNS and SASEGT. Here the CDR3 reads CASSEGYGAGRELYEQYF. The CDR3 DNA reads TGTGCCAGCAGTGAAGGTTACGGGGCTGGGCGGGAGCTGTACGAGCAGTACTTC.

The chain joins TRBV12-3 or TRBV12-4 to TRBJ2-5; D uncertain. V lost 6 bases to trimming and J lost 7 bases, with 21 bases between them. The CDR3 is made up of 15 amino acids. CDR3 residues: CASSPSTPRGVTQYF. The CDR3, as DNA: TGTGCCAGCAGCCCTTCGACTCCGCGCGGTGTGACCCAGTACTTC.

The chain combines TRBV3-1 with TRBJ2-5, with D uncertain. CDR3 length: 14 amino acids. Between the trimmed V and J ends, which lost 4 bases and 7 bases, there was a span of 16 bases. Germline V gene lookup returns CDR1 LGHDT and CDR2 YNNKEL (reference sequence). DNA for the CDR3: TGTGCCAGCAGCCCACTCTTAAGGTACGGGACCCAGTACTTC. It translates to CASSPLLRYGTQYF.

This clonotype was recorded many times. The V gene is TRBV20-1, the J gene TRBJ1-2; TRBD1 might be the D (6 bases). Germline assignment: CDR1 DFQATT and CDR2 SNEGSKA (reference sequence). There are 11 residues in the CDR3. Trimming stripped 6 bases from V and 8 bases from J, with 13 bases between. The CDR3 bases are TGCAGTGCAGAGGGGGTAGGCGGCTACACCTTC. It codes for CSAEGVGGYTF.

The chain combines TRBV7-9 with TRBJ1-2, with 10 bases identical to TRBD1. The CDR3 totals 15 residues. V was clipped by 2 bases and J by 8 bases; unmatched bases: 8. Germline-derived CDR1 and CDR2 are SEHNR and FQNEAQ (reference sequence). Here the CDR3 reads CASSLQLGQGSGYTF. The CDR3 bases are TGTGCCAGCAGCTTACAGCTGGGACAGGGGTCGGGCTACACCTTC. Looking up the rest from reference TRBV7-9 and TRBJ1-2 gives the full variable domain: DTGVSQNPRHKITKRGQNVTFRCDPISEHNRLYWYRQTLGQGPEFLTYFQNEAQLEKSRLLSDRFSAERPKGSFSTLEIQRTEQGDSAMYLCASSLQLGQGSGYTFGSGTRLTVV.

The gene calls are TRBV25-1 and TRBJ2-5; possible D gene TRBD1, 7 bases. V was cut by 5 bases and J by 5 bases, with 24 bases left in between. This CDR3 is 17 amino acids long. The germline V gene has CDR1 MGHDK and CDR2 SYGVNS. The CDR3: CASSFGVGGGTGETQYF. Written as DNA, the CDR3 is TGTGCCAGCAGTTTCGGAGTTGGAGGGGGCACGGGGGAGACCCAGTACTTC.

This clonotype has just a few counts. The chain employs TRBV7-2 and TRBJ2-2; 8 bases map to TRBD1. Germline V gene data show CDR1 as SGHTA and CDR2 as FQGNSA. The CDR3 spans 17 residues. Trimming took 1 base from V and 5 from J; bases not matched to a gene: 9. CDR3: CASSLEGGRGQTGELFF. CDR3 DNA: TGTGCCAGCAGCTTAGAAGGCGGCAGGGGGCAAACCGGGGAGCTGTTTTTT.

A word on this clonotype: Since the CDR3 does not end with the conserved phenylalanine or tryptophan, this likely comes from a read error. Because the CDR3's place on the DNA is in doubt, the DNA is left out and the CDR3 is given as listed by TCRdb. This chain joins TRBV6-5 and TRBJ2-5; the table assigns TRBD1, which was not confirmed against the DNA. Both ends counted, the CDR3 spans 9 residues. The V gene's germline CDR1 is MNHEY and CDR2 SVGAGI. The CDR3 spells CASSRGTGQ.

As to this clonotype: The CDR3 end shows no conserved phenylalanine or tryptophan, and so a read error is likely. CDR3 amino acids: CASSLAGGLQETQYL. The DNA of the CDR3 is TGTGCCAGCAGCTTGGCGGGAGGGCTCCAAGAGACCCAGTACCTC. The chain links TRBV5-5 to TRBJ2-5; 8 bases are shared with TRBD2. The CDR3 is 15 amino acids. V shed 0 bases and J 1 base; nucleotides not matched to a gene: 2. Germline lookup yields CDR1 SGHKS and CDR2 YYEKEE (reference sequence).

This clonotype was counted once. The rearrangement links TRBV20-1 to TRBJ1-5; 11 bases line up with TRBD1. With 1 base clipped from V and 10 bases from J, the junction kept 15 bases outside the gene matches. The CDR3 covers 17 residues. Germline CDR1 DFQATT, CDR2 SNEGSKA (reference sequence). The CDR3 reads CSARGDRGTFAGNPQHF. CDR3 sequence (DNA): TGCAGTGCTAGAGGGGACAGGGGGACCTTCGCAGGAAATCCCCAGCATTTT.

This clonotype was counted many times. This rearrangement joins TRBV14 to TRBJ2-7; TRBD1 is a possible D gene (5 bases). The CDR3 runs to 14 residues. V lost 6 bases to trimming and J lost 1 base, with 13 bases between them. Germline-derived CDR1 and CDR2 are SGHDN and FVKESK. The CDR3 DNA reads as TGTGCCAGCAGTCTGGACATCCTATCCTACGAGCAGTACTTC. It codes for CASSLDILSYEQYF.

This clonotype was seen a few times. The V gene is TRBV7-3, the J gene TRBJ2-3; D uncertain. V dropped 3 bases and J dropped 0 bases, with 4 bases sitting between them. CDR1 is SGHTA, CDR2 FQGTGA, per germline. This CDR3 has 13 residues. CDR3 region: CASSFGSTDTQYF. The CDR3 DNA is TGTGCCAGCAGCTTCGGCAGCACAGATACGCAGTATTTT.

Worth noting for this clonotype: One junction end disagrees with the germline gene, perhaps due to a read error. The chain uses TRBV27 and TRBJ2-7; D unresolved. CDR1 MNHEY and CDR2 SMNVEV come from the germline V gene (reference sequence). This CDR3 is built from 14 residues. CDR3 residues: CASSFTGASYERYF. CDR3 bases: TGTGCCAGCAGTTTTACTGGAGCTTCCTACGAGCGGTACTTC.